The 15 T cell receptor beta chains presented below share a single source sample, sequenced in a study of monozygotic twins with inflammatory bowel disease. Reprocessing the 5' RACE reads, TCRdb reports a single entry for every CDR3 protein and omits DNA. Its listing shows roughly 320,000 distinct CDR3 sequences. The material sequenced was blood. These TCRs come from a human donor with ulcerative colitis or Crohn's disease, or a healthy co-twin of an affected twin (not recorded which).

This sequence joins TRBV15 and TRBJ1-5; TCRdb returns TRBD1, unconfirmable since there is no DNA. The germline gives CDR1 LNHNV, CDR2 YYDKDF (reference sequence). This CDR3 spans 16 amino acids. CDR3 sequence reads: CATSGIGGTLNQPQHF.

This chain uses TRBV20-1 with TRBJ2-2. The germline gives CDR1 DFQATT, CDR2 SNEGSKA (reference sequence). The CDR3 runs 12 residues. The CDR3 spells CSARQNTGELFF.

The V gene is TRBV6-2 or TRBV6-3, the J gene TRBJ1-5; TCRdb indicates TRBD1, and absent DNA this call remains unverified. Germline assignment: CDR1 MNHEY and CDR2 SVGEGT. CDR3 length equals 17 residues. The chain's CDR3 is CASSLRTGALSNQPQHF.

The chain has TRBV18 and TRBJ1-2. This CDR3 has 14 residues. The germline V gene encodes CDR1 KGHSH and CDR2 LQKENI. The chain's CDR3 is CASSPGQASYGYTF.

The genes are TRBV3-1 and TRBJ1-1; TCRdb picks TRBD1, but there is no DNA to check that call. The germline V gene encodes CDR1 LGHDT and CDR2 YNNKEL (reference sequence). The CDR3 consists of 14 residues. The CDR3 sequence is CASRPGTANTEAFF.

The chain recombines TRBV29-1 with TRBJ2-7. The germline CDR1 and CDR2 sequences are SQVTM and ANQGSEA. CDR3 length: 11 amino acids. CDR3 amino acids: CSVEDHGEQYF.

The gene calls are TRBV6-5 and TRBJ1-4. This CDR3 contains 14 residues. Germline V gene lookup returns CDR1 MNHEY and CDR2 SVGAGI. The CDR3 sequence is CASSYGKSGNTIYF.

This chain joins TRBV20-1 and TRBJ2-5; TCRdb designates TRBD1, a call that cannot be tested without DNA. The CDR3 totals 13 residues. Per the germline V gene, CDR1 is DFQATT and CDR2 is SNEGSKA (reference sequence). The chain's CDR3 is CSAIGTAQETQYF.

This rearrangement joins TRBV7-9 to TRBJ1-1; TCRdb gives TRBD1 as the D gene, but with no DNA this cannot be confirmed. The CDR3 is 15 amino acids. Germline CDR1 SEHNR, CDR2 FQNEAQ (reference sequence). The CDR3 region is CASSPQGNGNTEAFF.

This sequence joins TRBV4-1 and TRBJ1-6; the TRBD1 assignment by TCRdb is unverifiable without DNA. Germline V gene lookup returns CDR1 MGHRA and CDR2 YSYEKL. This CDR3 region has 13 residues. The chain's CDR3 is CASSPVPGSPLHF.

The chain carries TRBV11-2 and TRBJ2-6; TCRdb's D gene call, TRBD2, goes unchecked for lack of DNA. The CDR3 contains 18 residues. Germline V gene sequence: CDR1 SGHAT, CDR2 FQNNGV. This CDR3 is CASSPRTSGPTGANVLTF.

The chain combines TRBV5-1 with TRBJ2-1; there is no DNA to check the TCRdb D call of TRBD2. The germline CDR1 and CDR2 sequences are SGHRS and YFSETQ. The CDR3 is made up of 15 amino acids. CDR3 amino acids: CASSPPGLAGGEQFF. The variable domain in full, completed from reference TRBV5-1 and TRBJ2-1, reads KAGVTQTPRYLIKTRGQQVTLSCSPISGHRSVSWYQQTPGQGLQFLFEYFSETQRNKGNFPGRFSGRQFSNSRSEMNVSTLELGDSALYLCASSPPGLAGGEQFFGPGTRLTVL.

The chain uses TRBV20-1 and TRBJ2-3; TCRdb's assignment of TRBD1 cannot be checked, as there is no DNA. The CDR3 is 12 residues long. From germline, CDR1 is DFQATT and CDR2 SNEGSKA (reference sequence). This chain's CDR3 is CSARTGTDTQYF.

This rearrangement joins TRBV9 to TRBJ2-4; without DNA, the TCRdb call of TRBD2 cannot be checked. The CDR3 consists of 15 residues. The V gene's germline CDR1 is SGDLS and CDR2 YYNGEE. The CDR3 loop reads CASSGAGGSKNIQYF.

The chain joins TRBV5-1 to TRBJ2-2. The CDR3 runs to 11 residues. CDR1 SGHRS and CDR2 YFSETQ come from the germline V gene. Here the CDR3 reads CASSFIGELFF.